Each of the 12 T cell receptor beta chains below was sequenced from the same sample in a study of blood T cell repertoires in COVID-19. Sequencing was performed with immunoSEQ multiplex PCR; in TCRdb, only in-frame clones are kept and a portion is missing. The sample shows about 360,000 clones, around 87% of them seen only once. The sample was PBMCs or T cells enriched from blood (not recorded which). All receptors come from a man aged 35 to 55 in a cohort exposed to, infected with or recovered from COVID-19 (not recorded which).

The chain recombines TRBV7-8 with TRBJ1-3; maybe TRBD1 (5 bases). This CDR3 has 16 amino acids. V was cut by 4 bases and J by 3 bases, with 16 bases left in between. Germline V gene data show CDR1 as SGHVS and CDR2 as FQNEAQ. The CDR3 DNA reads TGTGCCAGCAGCTCCCCTCAGTTGGGGGGTGGAAACACCATATATTTT. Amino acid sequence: CASSSPQLGGGNTIYF.

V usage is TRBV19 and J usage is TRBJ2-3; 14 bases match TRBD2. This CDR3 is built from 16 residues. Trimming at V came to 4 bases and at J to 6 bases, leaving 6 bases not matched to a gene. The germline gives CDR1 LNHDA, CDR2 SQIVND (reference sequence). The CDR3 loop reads CASSKLGTSGSDTQYF. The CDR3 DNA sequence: TGTGCCAGTAGTAAACTCGGGACTAGCGGGAGTGATACGCAGTATTTT.

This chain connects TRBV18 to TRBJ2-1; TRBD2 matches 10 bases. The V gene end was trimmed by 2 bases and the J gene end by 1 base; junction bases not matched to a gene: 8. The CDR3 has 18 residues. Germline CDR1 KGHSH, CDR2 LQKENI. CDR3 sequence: CASSPWTSGPGSYNEQFF. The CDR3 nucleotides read TGTGCCAGCTCACCATGGACTAGCGGACCAGGATCCTACAATGAGCAGTTCTTC.

CDR3 region: CASSVEPSNTEAFF. Here the CDR3 DNA reads TGTGCCAGCAGCGTTGAGCCCTCCAACACTGAAGCTTTCTTT. The chain employs TRBV9 and TRBJ1-1; unclear D gene. Germline lookup yields CDR1 SGDLS and CDR2 YYNGEE. The V and J ends lost 2 bases and 2 bases respectively, with 10 bases between them. The CDR3 is 14 residues long.

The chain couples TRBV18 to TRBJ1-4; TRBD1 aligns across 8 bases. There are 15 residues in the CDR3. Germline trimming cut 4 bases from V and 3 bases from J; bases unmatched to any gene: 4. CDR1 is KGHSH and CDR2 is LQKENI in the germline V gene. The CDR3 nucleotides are TGTGCCAGCTCACTTCGACAGGGGCCTAATGAAAAACTGTTTTTT. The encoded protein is CASSLRQGPNEKLFF.

The CDR3 loop reads CASREIPGTSGYNEQFF. Written as DNA, the CDR3 is TGCGCCAGCAGGGAGATCCCCGGGACTAGCGGCTACAATGAGCAGTTCTTC. The chain links TRBV5-1 to TRBJ2-1; 11 nucleotides match TRBD2. Looked up from germline, CDR1 is SGHRS and CDR2 is YFSETQ. This CDR3 comprises 17 residues. V lost 5 bases and J lost 3; bases outside the gene matches: 10.

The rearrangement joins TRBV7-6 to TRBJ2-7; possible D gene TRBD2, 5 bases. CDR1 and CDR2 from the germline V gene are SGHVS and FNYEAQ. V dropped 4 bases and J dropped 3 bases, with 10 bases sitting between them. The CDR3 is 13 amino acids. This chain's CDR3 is CASSYGKNYEQYF. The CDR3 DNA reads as TGTGCCAGCAGCTACGGGAAAAACTACGAGCAGTACTTC.

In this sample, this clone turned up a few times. The CDR3: CASSPPGVRSQETQYF. Written as DNA, the CDR3 is TGTGCCAGCAGCCCACCGGGGGTCCGATCCCAAGAGACCCAGTACTTC. This sequence joins TRBV7-2 and TRBJ2-5, with D tentatively TRBD2 (6 bases). Germline CDR1 SGHTA, CDR2 FQGNSA. Trimming removed 5 bases from V and 1 base from J, with 17 bases in between. This CDR3 has 16 amino acids.

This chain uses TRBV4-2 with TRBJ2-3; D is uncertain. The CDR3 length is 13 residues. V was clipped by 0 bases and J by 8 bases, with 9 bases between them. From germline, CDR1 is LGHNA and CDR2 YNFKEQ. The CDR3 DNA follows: TGTGCCAGCAGCCAAGATCAGTTCGCTACGCAGTATTTT. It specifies CASSQDQFATQYF.

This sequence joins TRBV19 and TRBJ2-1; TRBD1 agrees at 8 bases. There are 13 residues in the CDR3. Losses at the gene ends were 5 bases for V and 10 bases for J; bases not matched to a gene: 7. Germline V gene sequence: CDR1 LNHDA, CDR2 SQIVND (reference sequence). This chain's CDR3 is CASSSGRGHEQFF. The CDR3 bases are TGTGCCAGTAGTTCAGGCAGGGGGCACGAGCAGTTCTTC.

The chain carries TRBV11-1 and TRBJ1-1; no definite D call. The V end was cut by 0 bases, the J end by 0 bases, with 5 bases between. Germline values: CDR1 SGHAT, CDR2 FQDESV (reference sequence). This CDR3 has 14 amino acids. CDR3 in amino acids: CASSLAFMNTEAFF. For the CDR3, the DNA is TGTGCCAGCAGCTTAGCGTTCATGAACACTGAAGCTTTCTTT.

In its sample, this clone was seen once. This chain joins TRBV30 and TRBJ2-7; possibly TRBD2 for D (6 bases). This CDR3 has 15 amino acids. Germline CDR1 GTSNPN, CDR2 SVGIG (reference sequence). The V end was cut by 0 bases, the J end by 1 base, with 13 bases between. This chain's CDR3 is CAWSVRGTVSYEQYF. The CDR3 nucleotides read TGTGCCTGGAGTGTACGGGGGACGGTTTCCTACGAGCAGTACTTC.